Described below is a single T cell receptor (beta chain) sequence and its context. Its antigen is still unknown. Trimming cost V 2 bases and J 5 bases; bases outside gene matches: 6. CDR3 length: 16 residues. Looked up from germline, CDR1 is SGHVS and CDR2 is FNYEAQ. PCR amplification relied on 60 Vbeta primers (plus 13 Jbeta primers). Produced via immunoSEQ multiplex PCR; TCRdb's table is partial and in-frame only. The data show fewer than 250,000 clones, 70% to 80% seen once. The data stem from a study of cytomegalovirus exposure and HLA in healthy donors. Study observations and caveats: In terms of immune exposure information, only CMV serostatus was available. Rare TCR sequences predominated, though certain public TCRs were found in many donors. Association of a missense DCLRE1C variant with TCR beta V- and J-gene trimming was reported in a later analysis. It was reported that TCR beta sequences correctly inferred the HLA-A and HLA-B alleles for most subjects.

The receptor comes from a male donor in good health and CMV-seropositive. The chain joins TRBV7-6 to TRBJ2-1; 10 bases line up with TRBD1. Input material: PBMCs. The CDR3 DNA reads as TGTGCCAGCAGCTTACGGGACAGGGGCCCCCACAATGAGCAGTTCTTC. This gives the protein CASSLRDRGPHNEQFF.